This paragraph covers one T cell receptor (beta chain) sequence. The source of the sample is a study of blood T cell repertoires in COVID-19. The method was immunoSEQ multiplex PCR; TCRdb's version includes in-frame clones alone and lacks a portion of them. The sample comprises around 100,000 clones, just over 85% of which are singletons, and about 3% rests with the top ten. V lost 7 bases to trimming and J lost 7 bases; unmatched junction nucleotides: 13. Germline values: CDR1 SGHTA, CDR2 FQGNSA. The CDR3 loop spans 14 amino acids. Sequenced input: peripheral blood. The chain carries TRBV7-2 and TRBJ2-7; 7 bases agree with TRBD1. The sequence derives from a human donor in a cohort sampled during active COVID-19. CDR3 DNA: TGTGCCAGCACCTCAACAGGGGCCTCAAGAGAGCAGTACTTC. Residues: CASTSTGASREQYF.